This T cell receptor (beta chain) was sequenced during a study of T-cell memory formation after mild COVID-19 (dated by TCRdb to the early 2020s). Regarding the complete study: TCR sequence clusters from the two donors were largely donor specific. In two donors, T-cell clones that expanded and contracted after mild COVID-19 were tracked by sequencing TCRalpha and TCRbeta repertoires over time. The cohort was made up of two young adult volunteers, one female and one male, who were previously healthy.

General study outcomes and caveats: Some responding clones were found in pre-infection memory, which suggests that pre-existing cross-reactive memory T cells took part in the SARS-CoV-2 response. Only a couple of mild cases were covered in the study, and larger cohorts including severe cases with pre-infection samples were considered necessary. Whether the second-wave clones peaking on day 37 were SARS-CoV-2 specific was not confirmed. Clones contracting from day 15 to 85 had balanced CD4/CD8 phenotypes, while a second wave expanding from day 15 to 37 was biased towards CD4+. Contracting CD4+ clones were located mainly in the CM and EM memory subsets, whereas CD8+ clones were found to be enriched in EMRA.

As concerns this clonotype: Its target antigen remains unknown. No much larger clone exists at a distance of one base, and base qualities are not known.

Trimming costs V 3 bases and J 5 bases, and their ends lie 8 bases apart. For CDR1 and CDR2, the germline V gene (reference sequence) lists SEHNR and FQNEAQ. Taken from cysteine to phenylalanine, the CDR3 has 12 residues. Only CDR3 DNA remains: 36 bases, in frame from the first base. The instrument was an Illumina NovaSeq 6000. cDNA libraries for TCRalpha and TCRbeta were prepared by 5'RACE using constant-segment primers, with sample barcodes and unique molecular identifiers added. Trizol reagent was used to extract RNA from every sample. Amplification of the libraries took two PCR steps, and the second step added a second sample barcode plus Illumina TruSeq adapters. The libraries were sequenced on an Illumina NovaSeq using 2 x 150 bp paired-end reads. Per the authors' processing: The reads were demultiplexed and collapsed into UMI-guided consensus sequences using migec v1.2.7. Using mixcr v2.1.11, the UMI consensuses were aligned to TRA and TRB V and J templates and assembled into clonotypes. A clonotype was counted as expanded or contracted only when both edgeR and NoisET called the clonotype significant, with the noise models trained on biological replicates. For edgeR calls, the cutoffs were a false discovery rate-adjusted p below 0.01 and a log2 fold-change threshold of 1. As an exploratory analysis of dynamics, max-normalized trajectories of the 1000 most abundant clonotypes were examined with PCA combined with hierarchical clustering. Separately sequenced CD4+ and CD8+ repertoires were used to assign the CD4 or CD8 phenotype of responding clones. The raw public reads went through TCRdb reprocessing: fastp at Q25, MiXCR clone calling, in-frame beta chains kept. Duplicate CDR3 protein sequences are folded into a single record with the most common DNA and genes. These V and J calls are TCRdb output, not the study's own analysis. This sample lists 350,000 or so distinct CDR3 sequences; around a fifth were detected once. Of the sample, around 13% falls within the top ten clones.

Ficoll-Paque density gradient centrifugation was the method used to isolate PBMCs. Sequencing was carried out using PBMCs or a T cell subset sorted from them (not recorded which). This clonotype was obtained from an adult woman who had mild COVID-19 (a few samples of this study predate the infection). The sample titles of this study are shuffled in the database, so cell type and time point are left out; the donor was told from shared clones. The sequence is built from TRBV7-9 and TRBJ2-7, with the D gene too uncertain to name. CDR3 reads: CASSLLDHEQYF. Here is the DNA: TGTGCCAGCAGCTTGCTAGATCACGAGCAGTACTTC.